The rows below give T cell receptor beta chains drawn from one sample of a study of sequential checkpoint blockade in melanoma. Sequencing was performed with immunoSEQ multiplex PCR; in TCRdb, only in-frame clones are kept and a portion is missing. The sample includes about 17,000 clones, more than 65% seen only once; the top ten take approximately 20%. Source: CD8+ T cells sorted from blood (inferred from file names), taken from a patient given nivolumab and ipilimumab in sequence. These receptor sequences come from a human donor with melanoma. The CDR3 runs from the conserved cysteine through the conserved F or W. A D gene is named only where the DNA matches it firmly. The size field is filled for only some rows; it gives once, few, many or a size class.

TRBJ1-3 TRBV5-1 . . CASSFAQDYPSLANTIYF TGCGCCAGCAGCTTCGCACAGGACTATCCTTCTCTGGCAAACACCATATATTTT
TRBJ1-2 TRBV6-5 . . CASRDRKDYGYTF TGTGCCAGCAGGGACAGAAAAGACTATGGCTACACCTTC
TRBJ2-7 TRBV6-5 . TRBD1 CASSYTGTGLWEQYF TGTGCCAGCAGTTATACCGGGACAGGTCTTTGGGAGCAGTACTTC
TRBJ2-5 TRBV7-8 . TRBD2 CASSSFRTSGGPQETQYF TGTGCCAGCAGCTCGTTTCGGACTAGCGGGGGCCCACAAGAGACCCAGTACTTC
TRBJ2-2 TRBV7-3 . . CASSGAGVWSGELFF TGTGCCAGCAGCGGCGCAGGGGTTTGGTCCGGGGAGCTGTTTTTT
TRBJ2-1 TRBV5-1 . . CASSSPVRTETGFSYNEQFF TGCGCCAGCAGCTCTCCAGTACGTACTGAGACCGGGTTCTCCTACAATGAGCAGTTCTTC
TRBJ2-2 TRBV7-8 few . CASSFRKTGPGGTGELFF TGTGCCAGCAGCTTCCGTAAAACAGGGCCCGGTGGGACCGGGGAGCTGTTTTTT
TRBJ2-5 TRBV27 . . CASSPSTAAVSQYF TGTGCCAGCAGTCCATCGACAGCCGCAGTGTCCCAGTACTTC
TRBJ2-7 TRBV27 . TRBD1 CASSWKGQGYEQYF TGTGCCAGCAGTTGGAAGGGACAGGGCTACGAGCAGTACTTC
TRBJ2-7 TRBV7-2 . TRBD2 CASSLVGGFDEQYF TGTGCCAGCAGCTTGGTGGGGGGGTTCGACGAGCAGTACTTC
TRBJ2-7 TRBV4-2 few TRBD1 CASSATGAGYEQYF TGTGCCAGCAGCGCGACAGGGGCGGGATACGAGCAGTACTTC
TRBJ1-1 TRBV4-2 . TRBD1 CASSPGTGHNTEAFF TGTGCCAGCAGCCCCGGGACAGGCCATAACACTGAAGCTTTCTTT
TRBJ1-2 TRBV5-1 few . CASSLGPAGNYGYTF TGCGCCAGCAGCTTGGGCCCGGCAGGGAACTATGGCTACACCTTC
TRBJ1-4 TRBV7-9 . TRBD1 CASSPTGGSEKLFF TGTGCCAGCAGCCCGACAGGGGGAAGTGAAAAACTGTTTTTT
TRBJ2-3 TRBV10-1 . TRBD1 CASYRDRGTDTQYF TGCGCCAGTTACCGGGACAGGGGTACAGATACGCAGTATTTT
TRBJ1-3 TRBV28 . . CASSPRNEISSGNTIYF TGTGCCAGCAGTCCACGAAATGAGATTAGCTCTGGAAACACCATATATTTT
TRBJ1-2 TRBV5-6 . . CASSSSGYGYTF TGTGCCAGCAGCTCTTCAGGGTACGGCTACACCTTC
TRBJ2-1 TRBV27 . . CASSLTIPQEQFF TGTGCCAGCAGTCTGACGATACCACAGGAGCAGTTCTTC
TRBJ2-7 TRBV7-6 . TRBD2 CASSFSGGAVYEQYF TGTGCCAGCAGCTTTAGCGGGGGGGCCGTGTACGAGCAGTACTTC
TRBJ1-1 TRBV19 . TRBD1 CASSVMTGADTEAFF TGTGCCAGTAGCGTAATGACAGGGGCTGACACTGAAGCTTTCTTT
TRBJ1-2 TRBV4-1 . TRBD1 CASSSEERDRVRGYTF TGCGCCAGCAGCTCGGAGGAAAGGGACAGGGTTCGGGGCTACACCTTC
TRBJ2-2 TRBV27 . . CASSLSYTGELFF TGTGCCAGCAGTTTGAGTTACACCGGGGAGCTGTTTTTT
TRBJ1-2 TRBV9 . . CASSPGLGYGYTF TGTGCCAGCAGCCCAGGGTTAGGGTATGGCTACACCTTC
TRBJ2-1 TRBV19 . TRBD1 CASSMGRGLYNEQFF TGTGCCAGTAGTATGGGCAGGGGGCTCTACAATGAGCAGTTCTTC
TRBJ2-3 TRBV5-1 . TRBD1 CASSITGGGDTQYF TGCGCCAGCAGCATTACAGGGGGAGGAGATACGCAGTATTTT
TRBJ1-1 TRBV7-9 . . CASSLRLPNTEAFF TGTGCCAGCAGCCTAAGACTGCCGAACACTGAAGCTTTCTTT
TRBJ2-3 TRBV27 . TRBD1 CASRARTGDVVADTQYF TGTGCCAGCAGGGCCCGGACAGGGGACGTGGTCGCAGATACGCAGTATTTT
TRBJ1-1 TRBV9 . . CASSGTAHEAFF TGTGCCAGCAGCGGGACAGCCCATGAAGCTTTCTTT
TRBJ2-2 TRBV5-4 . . CASSLGAGELFF TGTGCCAGCAGCCTCGGGGCCGGGGAGCTGTTTTTT
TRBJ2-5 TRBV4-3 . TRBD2 CASSQGTSGETQYF TGCGCCAGCAGCCAGGGGACTAGCGGGGAGACCCAGTACTTC
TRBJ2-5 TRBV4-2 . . CASTPSRGGQETQYF TGTGCCAGCACCCCCTCGAGGGGGGGGCAAGAGACCCAGTACTTC